This T cell receptor (beta chain) comes out of a study of early stage breast cancer tumors. Across the study: Most of the 16 invasive tumors were ER+, PR+ and HER2-. The ER+/PR+/HER2- tumors included 7 or 8 ductal and four lobular carcinomas. Regarding the study as a whole: Tumors had around 2.4-fold higher T cell density than normal breast. Blood repertoires resembled normal breast more than tumor.

Comment on this clone: Antigen: not known.

V dropped 7 bases and J dropped 2; count of bases not matched to a gene: 6. Germline CDR1 MNHNS, CDR2 SASEGT. This CDR3 is 14 amino acids long. Data came from immunoSEQ multiplex PCR; TCRdb stores just in-frame clones and leaves some out. The sample has about 36,000 clones, approximately 74% seen once; the top ten hold about 7%. This sequence originates from a person in their sixties with breast cancer. The chain employs TRBV6-1 and TRBJ1-2, with 8 bases fitting TRBD1. Sequencing used blood. CDR3 protein: CASTEGQANYGYTF. Written as DNA, the CDR3 is TGTGCCAGCACCGAGGGACAGGCGAACTATGGCTACACCTTC.